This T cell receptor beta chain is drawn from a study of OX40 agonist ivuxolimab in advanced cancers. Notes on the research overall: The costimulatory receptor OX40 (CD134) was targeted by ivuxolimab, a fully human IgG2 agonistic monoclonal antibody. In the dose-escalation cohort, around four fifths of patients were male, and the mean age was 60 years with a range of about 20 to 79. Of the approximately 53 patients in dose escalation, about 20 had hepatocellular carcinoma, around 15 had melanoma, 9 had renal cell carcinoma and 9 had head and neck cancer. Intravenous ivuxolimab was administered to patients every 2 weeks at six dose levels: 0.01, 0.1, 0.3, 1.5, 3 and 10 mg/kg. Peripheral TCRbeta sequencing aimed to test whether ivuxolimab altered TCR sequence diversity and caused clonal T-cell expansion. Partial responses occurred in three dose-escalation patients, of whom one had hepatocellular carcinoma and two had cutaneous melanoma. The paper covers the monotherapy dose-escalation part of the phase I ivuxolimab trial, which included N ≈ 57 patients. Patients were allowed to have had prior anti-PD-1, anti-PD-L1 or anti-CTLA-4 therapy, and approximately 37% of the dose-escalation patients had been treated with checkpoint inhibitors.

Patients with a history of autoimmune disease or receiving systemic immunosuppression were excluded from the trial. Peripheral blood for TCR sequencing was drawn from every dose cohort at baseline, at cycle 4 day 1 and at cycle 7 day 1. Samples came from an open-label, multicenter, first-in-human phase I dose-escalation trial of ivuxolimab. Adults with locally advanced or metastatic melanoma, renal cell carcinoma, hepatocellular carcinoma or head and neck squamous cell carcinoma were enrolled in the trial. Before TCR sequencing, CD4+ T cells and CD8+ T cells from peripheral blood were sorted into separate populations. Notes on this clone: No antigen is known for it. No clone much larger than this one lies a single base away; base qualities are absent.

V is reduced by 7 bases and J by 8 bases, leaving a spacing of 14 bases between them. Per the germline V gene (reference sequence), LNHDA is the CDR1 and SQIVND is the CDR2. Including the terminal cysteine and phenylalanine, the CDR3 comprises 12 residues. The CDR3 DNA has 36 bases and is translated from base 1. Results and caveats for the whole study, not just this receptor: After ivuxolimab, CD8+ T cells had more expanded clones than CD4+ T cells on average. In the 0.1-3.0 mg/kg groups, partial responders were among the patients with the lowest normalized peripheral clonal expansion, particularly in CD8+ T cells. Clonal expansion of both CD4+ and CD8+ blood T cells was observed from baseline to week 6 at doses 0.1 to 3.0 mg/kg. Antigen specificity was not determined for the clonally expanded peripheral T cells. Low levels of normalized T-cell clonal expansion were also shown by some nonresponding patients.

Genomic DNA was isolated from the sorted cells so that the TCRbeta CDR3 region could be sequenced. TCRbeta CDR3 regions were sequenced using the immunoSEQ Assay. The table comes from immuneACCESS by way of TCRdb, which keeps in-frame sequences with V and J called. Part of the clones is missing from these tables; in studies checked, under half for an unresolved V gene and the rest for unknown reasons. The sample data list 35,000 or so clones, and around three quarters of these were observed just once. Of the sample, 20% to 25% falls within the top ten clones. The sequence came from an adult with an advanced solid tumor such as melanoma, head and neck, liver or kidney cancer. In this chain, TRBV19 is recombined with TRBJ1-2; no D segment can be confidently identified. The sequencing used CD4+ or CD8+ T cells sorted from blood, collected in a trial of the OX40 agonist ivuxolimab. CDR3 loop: CASTRTDVGYTF. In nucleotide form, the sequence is TGTGCCAGTACCAGGACGGACGTGGGCTACACCTTC.